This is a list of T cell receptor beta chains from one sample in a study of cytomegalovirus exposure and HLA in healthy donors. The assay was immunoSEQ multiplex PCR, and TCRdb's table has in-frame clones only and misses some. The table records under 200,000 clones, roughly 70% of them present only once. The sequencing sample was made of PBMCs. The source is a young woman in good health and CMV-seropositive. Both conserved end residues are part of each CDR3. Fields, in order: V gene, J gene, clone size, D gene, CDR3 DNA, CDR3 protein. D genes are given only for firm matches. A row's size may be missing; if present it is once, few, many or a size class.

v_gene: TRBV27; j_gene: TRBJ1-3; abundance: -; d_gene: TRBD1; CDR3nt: TGTGCCAGCAGTCCATCAGGGGGCACTGGAAACACCATATATTTT; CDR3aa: CASSPSGGTGNTIYF
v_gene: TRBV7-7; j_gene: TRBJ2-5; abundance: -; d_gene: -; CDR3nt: TGTGCTAGCAGCCAGTGGGGTGCAGGGCAAGAGACCCAGTACTTC; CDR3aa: CASSQWGAGQETQYF
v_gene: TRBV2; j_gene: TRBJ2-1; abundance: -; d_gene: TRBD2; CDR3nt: TGTGCCAGCACGGGCCGGGGGGGGTACAATGAGCAGTTCTTC; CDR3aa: CASTGRGGYNEQFF
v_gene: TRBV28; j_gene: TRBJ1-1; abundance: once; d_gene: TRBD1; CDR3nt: TGTGCCAGCAGACTAGACAGGGAAGTAGCTTTCTTT; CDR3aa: CASRLDREVAFF
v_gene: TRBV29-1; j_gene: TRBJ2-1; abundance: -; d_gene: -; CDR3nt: TGCAGCGACGCCGACAGGAACTCCTACAATGAGCAGTTCTTC; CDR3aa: CSDADRNSYNEQFF
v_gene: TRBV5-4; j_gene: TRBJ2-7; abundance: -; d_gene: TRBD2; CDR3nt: TGTGCCAGCAGCCCAACTAGCGGGGGGTACGAGCAGTACTTC; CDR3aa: CASSPTSGGYEQYF
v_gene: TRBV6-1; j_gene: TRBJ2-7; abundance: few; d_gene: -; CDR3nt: TGTGCCAGCAGTGGTTACAAGGGAGGCGAGCAGTACTTC; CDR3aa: CASSGYKGGEQYF
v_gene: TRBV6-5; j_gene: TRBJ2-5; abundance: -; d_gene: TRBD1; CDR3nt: TGTGCCAGCAGTTACGGGACAGGGGAAGAGACCCAGTACTTC; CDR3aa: CASSYGTGEETQYF
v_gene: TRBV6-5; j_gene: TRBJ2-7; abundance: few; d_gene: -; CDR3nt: TGTGCCAGCAGGACCCCGGGATACGAGCAGTACTTC; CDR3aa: CASRTPGYEQYF
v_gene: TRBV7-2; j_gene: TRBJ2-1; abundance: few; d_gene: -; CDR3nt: TGTGCCAGCAGCTTAGCTTCCGGGGGGCTTAGTGAGCAGTTCTTC; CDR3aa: CASSLASGGLSEQFF